Below, 5 T cell receptor beta chains from the same sample are listed, as sequenced in a study of PD-1 blockade in classical Hodgkin lymphoma. Time point specified: cycle 4 day 1 (C4D1), after 5 to 7 weeks of nivolumab. Every patient relapsed after autologous stem cell transplantation, and brentuximab vedotin exposure varied. TCRdb's copy holds only in-frame clones and misses some; the assay was immunoSEQ multiplex PCR. Of approximately 84,000 clones in the sample, around 80% were seen once. The sequencing here drew on peripheral blood mononuclear cells (PBMCs), taken before the fourth cycle of nivolumab. The source is a human donor with classical Hodgkin lymphoma.

V usage is TRBV6-1 and J usage is TRBJ2-3; 8 bases are a match to TRBD2. The V gene's germline CDR1 is MNHNS and CDR2 SASEGT. The CDR3 runs to 12 residues. The V gene end was trimmed by 7 bases and the J gene end by 8 bases; junction bases not matched to a gene: 5. In nucleotides, the CDR3 is TGTGCCAGCAACCCGGGGGGGGTTACGCAGTATTTT. This sequence encodes CASNPGGVTQYF.

This clone came up a few times. The V and J genes are TRBV19 and TRBJ2-5; no reliable D call. This CDR3 region has 15 residues. Germline lookup yields CDR1 LNHDA and CDR2 SQIVND (reference sequence). Trimming removed 5 bases from V and 0 bases from J, with 13 bases in between. The CDR3 nucleotides are TGTGCCAGTAGTTCGCCACGGACGAACCAAGAGACCCAGTACTTC. It encodes CASSSPRTNQETQYF.

The chain joins TRBV10-3 to TRBJ1-3; tentative D call: TRBD1 (5 bases). Germline V gene lookup returns CDR1 ENHRY and CDR2 SYGVKD. V was shortened by 4 bases and J by 1 base, with 11 bases between the two germline ends. This CDR3 comprises 15 residues. CDR3 DNA: TGTGCCATCAGTGTTACAGGTGGATCTGGAAACACCATATATTTT. Amino acid sequence: CAISVTGGSGNTIYF.

The rearrangement joins TRBV29-1 to TRBJ1-2; no clear D. The V end lost 7 bases, the J end lost 6 bases, and 15 bases lay between the germline ends. This CDR3 has 12 residues. Germline-derived CDR1 and CDR2 are SQVTM and ANQGSEA. The chain's CDR3 is CSADGDYHGYTF. In DNA, the CDR3 is TGCAGCGCGGACGGCGACTACCATGGCTACACCTTC.

The chain has TRBV4-1 and TRBJ1-2; D gene uncertain. V lost 0 bases, J lost 1 base, and 6 bases lay in between. There are 14 residues in the CDR3. Looked up from germline, CDR1 is MGHRA and CDR2 is YSYEKL. CDR3: CASSQEVDNYGYTF. CDR3 nucleotide sequence: TGCGCCAGCAGCCAAGAAGTAGATAACTATGGCTACACCTTC.